A single sample gave rise to the 21 T cell receptor beta chains below, sequenced in a study of blood T cell repertoires in COVID-19. Repertoires were generated with immunoSEQ multiplex PCR, while TCRdb's copy carries only in-frame clones and drops some. The sample includes 67,000 or so clones, approximately 80% of them seen just once. The sequenced sample was peripheral blood. These TCRs come from a man aged 70-80 years with acute or convalescent COVID-19.

The rearrangement uses TRBV7-8 and TRBJ1-5; tentatively, D is TRBD1 (5 bases). CDR3 length equals 13 residues. The V end was cut by 4 bases, the J end by 9 bases, with 13 bases between. CDR1 and CDR2 (germline): SGHVS, FQNEAQ. DNA for the CDR3: TGTGCCAGCAGCTCAGGGCCGGGCCGGCCCCAGCATTTT. Translation gives CASSSGPGRPQHF. The full variable domain, its missing parts supplied by reference TRBV7-8 and TRBJ1-5, is GAGVSQSPRYKVAKRGQDVALRCDPISGHVSLFWYQQALGQGPEFLTYFQNEAQLDKSGLPSDRFFAERPEGSVSTLKIQRTQQEDSAVYLCASSSGPGRPQHFGDGTRLSIL.

This sequence joins TRBV14 and TRBJ1-6; 10 bases are a match to TRBD1. Germline V lookup: CDR1 SGHDN, CDR2 FVKESK. The CDR3 spans 15 residues. V gave up 3 bases and J gave up 6 bases; unmatched junction bases: 2. CDR3 DNA: TGTGCCAGCAGCCAGAGGACAGGGGGTAATTCACCCCTCCACTTT. Its protein is CASSQRTGGNSPLHF.

This sequence joins TRBV21-1 and TRBJ1-2; the table gives TRBD1 as D, unverified against the DNA. TRBV21-1 is described as a pseudogene. This CDR3 is 15 amino acids long. CDR3 nucleotide sequence: TGTGCCAGCAGCAAATCAGGGGCAGGGAACTATGGCTACACCTTC. Translation gives CASSKSGAGNYGYTF.

A few counts support this clone. The chain uses TRBV27 and TRBJ2-7, with a weak D call TRBD2 (6 bases). Trimming took 3 bases from V and 7 from J, leaving 16 bases between them. There are 14 residues in the CDR3. The V gene's germline CDR1 is MNHEY and CDR2 SMNVEV (reference sequence). CDR3 region: CASSFRDPGGEQYF. The CDR3 DNA reads as TGTGCCAGCAGTTTCCGGGACCCAGGAGGGGAGCAGTACTTC.

The DNA of the CDR3 is TGTGCCAGCAGTATTCGACAGGGCTCCTACGAGCAGTACTTC. It encodes CASSIRQGSYEQYF. The chain recombines TRBV6-5 with TRBJ2-7; 7 bases agree with TRBD1. Unmatched junction bases numbered 4, after V lost 5 bases and J lost 0 bases. This CDR3 has 14 residues. Germline CDR1 reads MNHEY; CDR2 reads SVGAGI.

This clone was seen only once. The CDR3 bases are TGCAGCGTTGAGGACGGGACAGGGATGGAGAAGAACACCTTC. It translates to CSVEDGTGMEKNTF. The chain has TRBV29-1 and TRBJ1-2, with 9 positions matching TRBD1. The CDR3 length is 14 residues. From germline, CDR1 is SQVTM and CDR2 ANQGSEA. V was clipped by 3 bases and J by 12 bases; unmatched bases: 14.

The gene calls are TRBV12-3 or TRBV12-4 and TRBJ1-1; perhaps TRBD1 as D (5 bases). The CDR3 has 10 residues. Trimming took 5 bases from V and 10 from J, leaving 8 bases between them. CDR3 in DNA: TGTGCCAGCAGTGGTGGGGCAGCTTTCTTT. It codes for CASSGGAAFF.

The chain couples TRBV7-9 to TRBJ2-5; D is possibly TRBD2 (5 bases). CDR1 and CDR2 (germline): SEHNR, FQNEAQ (reference sequence). This CDR3 spans 17 amino acids. V was clipped by 1 base and J by 2 bases, with 17 bases between them. The CDR3 is CASSLVGEGPNQETQYF. CDR3 nucleotide sequence: TGTGCCAGCAGCTTAGTTGGTGAGGGCCCCAATCAAGAGACCCAGTACTTC.

This chain links TRBV28 with TRBJ1-3, with a possible D match to TRBD1 (6 bases). The germline gives CDR1 MDHEN, CDR2 SYDVKM. Trimming shortened V by 5 bases and J by 4 bases, and 9 bases separated the two germline ends. CDR3 length equals 13 residues. The CDR3 here is CASSQGTGNTIYF. CDR3 bases: TGTGCCAGCAGTCAGGGGACGGGAAACACCATATATTTT.

The rearrangement uses TRBV5-1 and TRBJ1-2; 10 positions match TRBD1. The CDR3 length is 16 residues. In germline, CDR1 is SGHRS, CDR2 YFSETQ. V gave up 0 bases and J gave up 6 bases; unmatched junction bases: 8. Here the CDR3 DNA reads TGCGCCAGCAGCTTGGCAGGGACAGGGGATTTTCATGGCTACACCTTC. This sequence encodes CASSLAGTGDFHGYTF.

The chain uses TRBV5-1 and TRBJ2-1; D is perhaps TRBD2 (6 bases). Trimming removed 4 bases at V and 4 bases at J, with 12 bases between. The germline V gene encodes CDR1 SGHRS and CDR2 YFSETQ. CDR3 size: 14 residues. The CDR3 DNA sequence: TGCGCCAGCAGCCGGGACTCAGGGTACAATGAGCAGTTCTTC. Its protein is CASSRDSGYNEQFF. Full variable domain (remainder filled in from reference TRBV5-1 and TRBJ2-1): KAGVTQTPRYLIKTRGQQVTLSCSPISGHRSVSWYQQTPGQGLQFLFEYFSETQRNKGNFPGRFSGRQFSNSRSEMNVSTLELGDSALYLCASSRDSGYNEQFFGPGTRLTVL.

This sequence joins TRBV28 and TRBJ2-7; D gene ambiguous. This CDR3 is built from 13 residues. The germline V and J ends were trimmed by 4 bases and 7 bases, with 14 bases remaining between them. CDR1 is MDHEN and CDR2 is SYDVKM in the germline V gene. CDR3 loop: CASSSRNSGEQYF. The CDR3 coding sequence is TGTGCCAGCAGTTCCAGAAATTCGGGTGAGCAGTACTTC.

This rearrangement joins TRBV19 to TRBJ2-1, with D hard to call. The germline V gene has CDR1 LNHDA and CDR2 SQIVND (reference sequence). The CDR3 contains 12 residues. Trimming removed 6 bases from V and 6 bases from J, with 9 bases in between. The CDR3 reads CASRTTGNEQFF. The CDR3 nucleotides read TGTGCCAGTAGGACGACTGGCAATGAGCAGTTCTTC.

This chain links TRBV15 with TRBJ1-1; a weak D match, TRBD1 (5 bases). This CDR3 has 15 residues. Trimming pared 0 bases from V and 6 bases from J, leaving 14 bases between. Looked up from germline, CDR1 is LNHNV and CDR2 is YYDKDF (reference sequence). The CDR3 region is CATSRDRARGPEAFF. CDR3 in DNA: TGTGCCACCAGCAGAGACAGGGCCCGCGGCCCTGAAGCTTTCTTT.

This clone has a single count. The chain is built from TRBV5-1 and TRBJ2-2; 8 bases align to TRBD1. The CDR3 is made up of 14 amino acids. V lost 1 base, J lost 5 bases, and 1 base stayed unmatched. Germline V CDR1 and CDR2: SGHRS, YFSETQ. The CDR3 protein is CASSLQGATGELFF. The CDR3, as DNA: TGCGCCAGCAGCTTGCAGGGGGCGACCGGGGAGCTGTTTTTT.

This clone was found once. The chain has TRBV14 and TRBJ1-2, with a weak D call TRBD1 (6 bases). Germline-derived CDR1 and CDR2 are SGHDN and FVKESK. This CDR3 is 14 amino acids long. V gave up 2 bases and J gave up 5 bases, with 12 bases separating them. The CDR3 coding sequence is TGTGCCAGCAGCCAAACAGGGTGGAAGTATGGCTACACCTTC. It is translated as CASSQTGWKYGYTF.

This clone was detected once. J is TRBJ2-5 and V is TRBV2, with 8 bases matching TRBD2. CDR1 is SNHLY, CDR2 FYNNEI, per germline. There are 12 residues in the CDR3. V gave up 6 bases and J gave up 9 bases; unmatched junction bases: 6. This chain's CDR3 is CASRSGGAAQYF. DNA of the CDR3: TGTGCCAGCAGGTCGGGGGGGGCAGCCCAGTACTTC.

The rearrangement uses TRBV5-1 and TRBJ2-7; 10 bases fit TRBD2. The germline gives CDR1 SGHRS, CDR2 YFSETQ. The CDR3 spans 14 residues. V dropped 2 bases and J dropped 5; count of bases not matched to a gene: 4. Written as DNA, the CDR3 is TGCGCCAGCAGCTTACCTAGCGGGGGTGACGAGCAGTACTTC. This encodes CASSLPSGGDEQYF.

The CDR3 reads CASSGTSGRAEYEQYF. The CDR3 DNA sequence: TGCGCCAGCAGCGGGACTAGCGGGAGGGCCGAGTACGAGCAGTACTTC. J is TRBJ2-7 and V is TRBV10-2, with 16 bases matching TRBD2. This CDR3 comprises 16 residues. With 6 bases clipped from V and 4 bases from J, the junction kept 6 bases outside the gene matches. Looked up from germline, CDR1 is WSHSY and CDR2 is SAAADI.

The V and J genes are TRBV7-3 and TRBJ1-1; D possibly corresponds to TRBD1 (5 bases). The V end was cut by 1 base, the J end by 5 bases, with 14 bases between. This CDR3 is built from 15 residues. In germline, CDR1 is SGHTA, CDR2 FQGTGA. The CDR3: CASSLKPGPGTEAFF. The CDR3 nucleotides read TGTGCCAGCAGCTTAAAACCAGGTCCAGGGACTGAAGCTTTCTTT.

The gene calls are TRBV7-9 and TRBJ1-2, with 9 nucleotides matching TRBD1. The CDR3 has 13 amino acids. Per germline, CDR1 SEHNR and CDR2 FQNEAQ (reference sequence). Trimming at V came to 4 bases and at J to 8 bases, leaving 5 bases not matched to a gene. CDR3: CASSSGQGGGYTF. For the CDR3, the DNA is TGTGCCAGCAGCTCGGGACAGGGTGGCGGCTACACCTTC.